These 25 T cell receptor beta chains were all obtained from the same sample, sequenced in a study of blood T cell repertoires in COVID-19. Clones were sequenced by immunoSEQ multiplex PCR, and TCRdb holds only the in-frame ones, with some missing. Among 200,000 to 250,000 clones, around 84% were seen once, and the ten largest hold around 3.5%. The source material was peripheral blood. These receptors came from a woman aged 18 to 35 with acute or convalescent COVID-19.

The CDR3 DNA sequence: TGTGCCAGCAGCTTAGATGTTCCGGGAGAGGGGTTCTTC. Its translation is CASSLDVPGEGFF. This rearrangement joins TRBV7-2 to TRBJ2-1; D might be TRBD2 (6 bases). The CDR3 has 13 amino acids. With 1 base removed from V and 15 bases from J, the gap between germline ends came to 16 bases. Germline assignment: CDR1 SGHTA and CDR2 FQGNSA.

The genes are TRBV9 and TRBJ1-2; tentatively, D is TRBD1 (5 bases). The length of the CDR3 is 16 residues. V was clipped by 6 bases and J by 1 base, with 19 bases between them. Looked up from germline, CDR1 is SGDLS and CDR2 is YYNGEE. The CDR3 nucleotides are TGTGCCAGCACACCGACGGGGGAGGGTTTTAACTATGGCTACACCTTC. Protein sequence: CASTPTGEGFNYGYTF.

This clone was recorded a few times. The chain is built from TRBV19 and TRBJ1-2; TRBD1 matches 7 bases. Germline-derived CDR1 and CDR2 are LNHDA and SQIVND (reference sequence). V dropped 8 bases and J dropped 1; count of bases not matched to a gene: 10. CDR3 size: 15 residues. CDR3 coding DNA: TGTGCCAGTCTGGGGACAGTAGCGAATAACTATGGCTACACCTTC. As protein: CASLGTVANNYGYTF.

This chain connects TRBV9 to TRBJ2-7; TRBD2 is a possible D gene (6 bases). The CDR3 has 16 residues. Germline CDR1 and CDR2: SGDLS and YYNGEE. The V gene lost 3 bases and the J gene lost 4 bases, with 20 bases spanning the gap. CDR3 nucleotide sequence: TGTGCCAGCAGCGGGGTGCCTAGCGCTCACCAATACGAGCAGTACTTC. Its translation is CASSGVPSAHQYEQYF.

This chain links TRBV7-9 with TRBJ2-2; D remains ambiguous. Deletions cut 8 bases from V and 1 base from J, with 8 bases between. Per germline, CDR1 SEHNR and CDR2 FQNEAQ (reference sequence). The CDR3 runs to 13 residues. The CDR3 protein is CASLAENTGELFF. CDR3 sequence (DNA): TGTGCCAGCCTTGCGGAGAACACCGGGGAGCTGTTTTTT.

This clone has a handful of counts. The J gene is TRBJ1-2, the V gene TRBV24-1, with TRBD1 as a possible D gene (6 bases). Trimming took off 2 bases at V and 3 bases at J, with 12 bases between the two ends. The CDR3 has 15 residues. CDR1 is KGHDR, CDR2 SFDVKD, per germline. The CDR3 DNA follows: TGTGCCACCAGTGATTCAGGGGTTGGGCACTATGGCTACACCTTC. It yields the protein CATSDSGVGHYGYTF.

The J gene is TRBJ2-7, the V gene TRBV4-1, with 13 bases aligning to TRBD2. The trim removed 0 bases at V and 2 bases at J, leaving 10 bases unmatched. CDR1 is MGHRA, CDR2 YSYEKL, per germline. This CDR3 is built from 19 residues. This CDR3 reads CASSQDPLLAGGGPYEQYF. The CDR3 DNA follows: TGCGCCAGCAGCCAAGATCCCTTACTAGCGGGAGGGGGGCCCTACGAGCAGTACTTC.

This clone is a singleton in its sample. The rearrangement links TRBV11-2 to TRBJ2-1, with a weak D call TRBD1 (6 bases). The germline gives CDR1 SGHAT, CDR2 FQNNGV. The CDR3 has 15 residues. V lost 5 bases to trimming and J lost 0 bases, with 11 bases between them. The CDR3 loop is CASSIGTISYNEQFF. The CDR3 coding sequence is TGTGCCAGCAGCATCGGGACAATCTCCTACAATGAGCAGTTCTTC.

The V and J genes are TRBV6-5 and TRBJ2-7; TRBD1 matches 9 bases. This CDR3 spans 15 amino acids. V was pared by 7 bases and J by 7 bases, with 14 bases of the junction left unmatched. Germline CDR1 MNHEY, CDR2 SVGAGI. The CDR3, as DNA: TGTGCCAGCACCCCGCACAGGGGGCGGGCGGGAGAGCAGTACTTC. Translation: CASTPHRGRAGEQYF.

The V call is TRBV7-8, the J call TRBJ2-3; 7 bases line up with TRBD1. This CDR3 spans 16 amino acids. J gave up 2 bases and V 5 bases, and 10 bases lay outside the gene matches. Germline lookup yields CDR1 SGHVS and CDR2 FQNEAQ. The CDR3 is CASSKSTGTATDTQYF. The CDR3 DNA reads as TGTGCCAGCAGCAAAAGCACCGGGACAGCCACAGATACGCAGTATTTT.

The chain carries TRBV27 and TRBJ2-7, with TRBD2 matching over 7 bases. Germline CDR1 is MNHEY and CDR2 is SMNVEV (reference sequence). This CDR3 is 15 amino acids long. V shed 6 bases, J shed 2 bases, and the junction held 10 bases outside the gene matches. The CDR3 DNA follows: TGTGCCAGCAGACTCGTAGCGGGTGGGACCTACGAGCAGTACTTC. Translated, it gives CASRLVAGGTYEQYF.

A note on this clone: The same CDR3 arises from other DNA sequences in this sample as well. This chain uses TRBV2 with TRBJ1-1; maybe TRBD1 (6 bases). The CDR3 has 13 amino acids. The V and J ends lost 6 bases and 1 base respectively, with 9 bases between them. CDR1 is SNHLY, CDR2 FYNNEI, per germline. CDR3: CASRETGNTEAFF. The CDR3 bases are TGTGCCAGCAGGGAGACAGGGAACACTGAAGCTTTCTTT.

The chain links TRBV19 to TRBJ1-2; 7 positions match TRBD1. CDR1 is LNHDA and CDR2 is SQIVND in the germline V gene (reference sequence). V trimming: 4 bases; J trimming: 3 bases; junction bases outside the gene matches: 5. This CDR3 is built from 14 residues. The CDR3 loop reads CASSKRQGDYGYTF. As DNA, the CDR3 is TGTGCCAGTAGTAAAAGACAGGGTGACTATGGCTACACCTTC.

V and J are TRBV28 and TRBJ2-5, with TRBD1 identical over 8 bases. The CDR3 runs 14 residues. The germline CDR1 and CDR2 sequences are MDHEN and SYDVKM. V shed 5 bases, J shed 5 bases, and the junction held 7 bases outside the gene matches. CDR3 loop: CASSPLDRAETQYF. CDR3 DNA sequence: TGTGCCAGCAGTCCGTTGGACAGGGCTGAGACCCAGTACTTC.

V gene TRBV7-8 combines with J gene TRBJ2-5; a weak D match, TRBD1 (6 bases). This CDR3 is 15 amino acids long. Germline V gene data show CDR1 as SGHVS and CDR2 as FQNEAQ. The germline V and J ends were trimmed by 2 bases and 5 bases, with 15 bases remaining between them. Here the CDR3 DNA reads TGTGCCAGCAGCTTATGGGACACCCTTGGGGAGACCCAGTACTTC. Its protein product is CASSLWDTLGETQYF.

This clone has more than one count but fewer than ten. The CDR3 region has the DNA TGTGCCAGCACTCGGAGACAGGGACACACTGAAGCTTTCTTT. This codes for CASTRRQGHTEAFF. The J gene is TRBJ1-1, the V gene TRBV6-5; 7 positions agree with TRBD1. CDR1 MNHEY and CDR2 SVGAGI come from the germline V gene. Trimming cost V 7 bases and J 3 bases; bases outside gene matches: 8. The CDR3 runs 14 residues.

The sample holds one count of this clone. The chain is built from TRBV11-2 and TRBJ1-5, with a weak D call TRBD1 (5 bases). This CDR3 has 18 amino acids. V lost 2 bases and J 6 bases, leaving 23 bases between the germline ends. The V gene's germline CDR1 is SGHAT and CDR2 FQNNGV. The CDR3 nucleotides read TGTGCCAGCAGCTTAACTACCCCCGGCCAGGGTACGGGTCAGCCCCAGCATTTT. Translated: CASSLTTPGQGTGQPQHF.

This clone was counted only a few times. The gene calls are TRBV29-1 and TRBJ1-2, with D perhaps TRBD1 (6 bases). The V and J ends lost 7 bases and 3 bases respectively, with 12 bases between them. This CDR3 has 12 amino acids. CDR1 is SQVTM and CDR2 is ANQGSEA in the germline V gene. The CDR3 DNA reads TGCAGCGGCGGGGGCGTCGACTATGGCTACACCTTC. Translation: CSGGGVDYGYTF.

The CDR3 reads CASSSANTGELFF. CDR3 coding DNA: TGTGCCAGCAGTTCGGCGAACACCGGGGAGCTGTTTTTT. The chain is built from TRBV27 and TRBJ2-2; unclear D gene. Trimming shortened V by 4 bases and J by 0 bases, and 3 bases separated the two germline ends. The CDR3 has 13 amino acids. Germline assignment: CDR1 MNHEY and CDR2 SMNVEV (reference sequence).

This chain joins TRBV5-1 and TRBJ2-4; 10 bases match TRBD1. This CDR3 has 18 residues. The trim removed 4 bases at V and 6 bases at J, leaving 16 bases unmatched. Germline V gene data show CDR1 as SGHRS and CDR2 as YFSETQ. In DNA form, the CDR3 reads TGCGCCAGCAGCACACTTGGTGGGGGACAGGGGCCAGGAAACATTCAGTACTTC. Translation gives CASSTLGGGQGPGNIQYF.

The V gene is TRBV11-2, the J gene TRBJ2-3; TRBD2 matches 15 bases. V shed 5 bases, J shed 4 bases, and the junction held 4 bases outside the gene matches. The germline gives CDR1 SGHAT, CDR2 FQNNGV. CDR3 size: 16 residues. The CDR3 DNA sequence: TGTGCCAGCAGCCTTTGGACTAGCGGGAGGGCAGATACGCAGTATTTT. This encodes CASSLWTSGRADTQYF.

In DNA, the CDR3 is TGTGCCAGCAGTGCCTACAGGGGCGGTTCTAGCAATCAGCCCCAGCATTTT. Protein sequence: CASSAYRGGSSNQPQHF. The chain links TRBV28 to TRBJ1-5, with 7 bases that match TRBD1. The CDR3 is 17 amino acids. V trimming: 5 bases; J trimming: 0 bases; junction bases outside the gene matches: 10. CDR1 is MDHEN, CDR2 SYDVKM, per germline.

The V gene is TRBV3-1 (or the pseudogene TRBV3-2), the J gene TRBJ2-7; 11 nucleotides agree with TRBD2. J was trimmed by 0 bases and V by 3 bases; bases with no gene match: 4. The CDR3 consists of 16 residues. The germline CDR1 and CDR2 sequences are LGHDT and YNNKEL (reference sequence). The CDR3 DNA reads as TGTGCCAGCAGCCACGGACTAGCGGGCAGCTCCTACGAGCAGTACTTC. It translates to CASSHGLAGSSYEQYF.

V usage is TRBV5-1 and J usage is TRBJ1-1; TRBD1 is a possible D gene (6 bases). Germline lookup yields CDR1 SGHRS and CDR2 YFSETQ. The CDR3 runs to 13 residues. The V end was cut by 5 bases, the J end by 5 bases, with 13 bases between. The CDR3 spells CASSRNRETEAFF. In nucleotides, the CDR3 is TGCGCCAGCAGTAGGAACAGGGAAACTGAAGCTTTCTTT.

The table lists this clone with a count of one. This rearrangement joins TRBV12-5 to TRBJ1-1; no firm D call. The germline V gene has CDR1 LGHNT and CDR2 FRNRAP. The CDR3 covers 14 residues. Trimming pared 1 base from V and 3 bases from J, leaving 9 bases between. DNA of the CDR3: TGTGCTAGTGGTTTGGGTTTCGGAGACACTGAAGCTTTCTTT. Protein: CASGLGFGDTEAFF.